What follows are 25 T cell receptor beta chains derived from one specimen sequenced in a study of blood T cell repertoires in COVID-19. Profiling relied on immunoSEQ multiplex PCR, and the TCRdb table lists in-frame clones only, not all of them. This table has about 370,000 clones, 89% appearing once. The sample was peripheral blood. All receptors come from a woman younger than 45 with COVID-19, enrolled during active disease.

The chain carries TRBV6-1 and TRBJ1-4, with 8 positions matching TRBD1. The CDR3 contains 16 residues. V dropped 0 bases and J dropped 6; count of bases not matched to a gene: 6. Germline-derived CDR1 and CDR2 are MNHNS and SASEGT. CDR3 nucleotides: TGTGCCAGCAGTGAAGCCCCCCAGGGGGCTGATGAAAAACTGTTTTTT. As protein: CASSEAPQGADEKLFF.

V is TRBV3-1 (or the pseudogene TRBV3-2) and J is TRBJ2-1; tentatively, D is TRBD2 (5 bases). There are 16 residues in the CDR3. Germline lookup yields CDR1 LGHDT and CDR2 YNNKEL (reference sequence). With 4 bases removed from V and 0 bases from J, the gap between germline ends came to 13 bases. In nucleotides, the CDR3 is TGTGCCAGCAGCCTCGCCGTAACTAGCTCCTACAATGAGCAGTTCTTC. Protein sequence: CASSLAVTSSYNEQFF.

The chain combines TRBV3-1 (or the pseudogene TRBV3-2) with TRBJ1-1; perhaps TRBD1 as D (6 bases). The CDR3 runs to 13 residues. Germline CDR1 is LGHDT and CDR2 is YNNKEL (reference sequence). V lost 0 bases and J 10 bases, leaving 12 bases between the germline ends. The CDR3 nucleotides are TGTGCCAGCAGCCAAGATTCCGGGGGGGCAGCTTTCTTT. Its protein product is CASSQDSGGAAFF.

This clone was recorded only once. The genes are TRBV6-1 and TRBJ2-3; 7 positions agree with TRBD2. Germline CDR1 MNHNS, CDR2 SASEGT. V was clipped by 4 bases and J by 0 bases; unmatched bases: 7. The CDR3 sequence is 16 residues long. The CDR3 spells CASSAWLAASTDTQYF. CDR3 DNA sequence: TGTGCCAGCAGTGCCTGGCTAGCGGCGAGCACAGATACGCAGTATTTT.

The chain is built from TRBV7-9 and TRBJ2-1, with 7 bases fitting TRBD1. Germline V gene sequence: CDR1 SEHNR, CDR2 FQNEAQ (reference sequence). J lost 5 bases, V lost 3 bases, and 4 bases had no gene match. The CDR3 sequence is 14 residues long. Here the CDR3 reads CASSFGTAHNEQFF. The CDR3 nucleotides are TGTGCCAGCAGCTTCGGGACAGCCCACAATGAGCAGTTCTTC. Complete variable domain (other parts from reference TRBV7-9 and TRBJ2-1): DTGVSQNPRHKITKRGQNVTFRCDPISEHNRLYWYRQTLGQGPEFLTYFQNEAQLEKSRLLSDRFSAERPKGSFSTLEIQRTEQGDSAMYLCASSFGTAHNEQFFGPGTRLTVL.

The chain uses TRBV19 and TRBJ1-2; no definite D call. The CDR3 length is 14 residues. The V gene's germline CDR1 is LNHDA and CDR2 SQIVND (reference sequence). The germline V and J ends were trimmed by 5 bases and 3 bases, with 13 bases remaining between them. CDR3 DNA: TGTGCCAGTAGTTTTCCGGGTCCCCACTATGGCTACACCTTC. This encodes CASSFPGPHYGYTF.

The rearrangement joins TRBV4-3 to TRBJ2-5; D gene uncertain. Per germline, CDR1 LGHNA and CDR2 YSLEER. V gave up 0 bases and J gave up 7 bases, with 12 bases separating them. This CDR3 has 14 residues. The CDR3 loop reads CASSQDSWSGTQYF. The CDR3 DNA reads TGCGCCAGCAGCCAAGATTCTTGGTCGGGGACCCAGTACTTC.

The rearrangement uses TRBV7-2 and TRBJ2-1; 7 bases align to TRBD2. The CDR3 runs 17 residues. With 3 bases clipped from V and 2 bases from J, the junction kept 10 bases outside the gene matches. The germline V gene has CDR1 SGHTA and CDR2 FQGNSA. This CDR3 reads CASSFSQLSGTYNEQFF. CDR3 bases: TGTGCCAGCAGCTTTTCCCAGTTGAGCGGGACCTACAATGAGCAGTTCTTC. Full variable domain (outside the CDR3, taken from reference TRBV7-2 and TRBJ2-1): GAGVSQSPSNKVTEKGKDVELRCDPISGHTALYWYRQSLGQGLEFLIYFQGNSAPDKSGLPSDRFSAERTGGSVSTLTIQRTQQEDSAVYLCASSFSQLSGTYNEQFFGPGTRLTVL.

V is TRBV2 and J is TRBJ2-1; weak D call: TRBD2 (6 bases). The CDR3 covers 13 residues. V lost 11 bases and J lost 3, with 14 bases in between. CDR1 and CDR2 (germline): SNHLY, FYNNEI. The CDR3 DNA reads TGTGCCTCGGGGGTGAACTTCTACAATGAGCAGTTCTTC. It specifies CASGVNFYNEQFF. Full variable domain (missing parts from reference TRBV2 and TRBJ2-1): EPEVTQTPSHQVTQMGQEVILRCVPISNHLYFYWYRQILGQKVEFLVSFYNNEISEKSEIFDDQFSVERPDGSNFTLKIRSTKLEDSAMYFCASGVNFYNEQFFGPGTRLTVL.

This sequence joins TRBV9 and TRBJ2-5, with 8 bases matching TRBD2. The CDR3 runs 15 residues. In germline, CDR1 is SGDLS, CDR2 YYNGEE. V was clipped by 4 bases and J by 5 bases; unmatched bases: 10. CDR3 in amino acids: CASSRGATSAETQYF. CDR3 DNA: TGTGCCAGCAGCCGGGGGGCGACTAGCGCGGAGACCCAGTACTTC.

The DNA of the CDR3 is TGCGCCAGCAGCTTGGAGGACAGGGGTGAAAACATTCAGTACTTC. Protein: CASSLEDRGENIQYF. The chain combines TRBV5-1 with TRBJ2-4; 9 nucleotides agree with TRBD1. Germline lookup yields CDR1 SGHRS and CDR2 YFSETQ. V lost 0 bases and J lost 5; bases outside the gene matches: 3. The CDR3 sequence is 15 residues long.

The chain employs TRBV6-5 and TRBJ2-7; D remains unclear. This CDR3 region has 13 residues. V lost 7 bases and J 1 base, leaving 11 bases between the germline ends. Germline lookup yields CDR1 MNHEY and CDR2 SVGAGI. CDR3 in DNA: TGTGCCAGCATTGTGCGAGGATCCTACGAGCAGTACTTC. It codes for CASIVRGSYEQYF.

This chain uses TRBV25-1 with TRBJ1-6, with 7 bases lining up with TRBD1. Germline V gene data show CDR1 as MGHDK and CDR2 as SYGVNS. The CDR3 has 16 residues. The J segment lost 3 bases and the V segment lost 3 bases, leaving 5 bases of the junction unmatched. In DNA form, the CDR3 reads TGTGCCAGCAGTGACCCCAGGGACAGCTATAATTCACCCCTCCACTTT. This gives the protein CASSDPRDSYNSPLHF.

The chain is built from TRBV18 and TRBJ1-4; no reliable D call. Looked up from germline, CDR1 is KGHSH and CDR2 is LQKENI. The CDR3 consists of 15 residues. Deletions cut 2 bases from V and 2 bases from J, with 9 bases between. CDR3 DNA sequence: TGTGCCAGCTCACCAAAGACAACGACTAATGAAAAACTGTTTTTT. This codes for CASSPKTTTNEKLFF.

This sequence joins TRBV19 and TRBJ2-2; D is unresolved. Germline values: CDR1 LNHDA, CDR2 SQIVND (reference sequence). Trimming cost V 2 bases and J 6 bases, with 4 bases left between them. CDR3 size: 12 residues. CDR3 coding DNA: TGTGCCAGTAGTATATCGGCCGGGGAGCTGTTTTTT. This translates into CASSISAGELFF.

The rearrangement uses TRBV28 and TRBJ1-1; tentative D call: TRBD1 (6 bases). From germline, CDR1 is MDHEN and CDR2 SYDVKM. The CDR3 length is 15 residues. Trimming shortened V by 6 bases and J by 1 base, and 15 bases separated the two germline ends. This chain's CDR3 is CASSARGIANTEAFF. Written as DNA, the CDR3 is TGTGCCAGCAGCGCCAGGGGTATAGCGAACACTGAAGCTTTCTTT.

The chain combines TRBV6-5 with TRBJ2-7; D unclear. CDR3 size: 15 residues. Germline V gives CDR1 MNHEY, CDR2 SVGAGI. The V and J ends lost 7 bases and 0 bases respectively, with 16 bases between them. The CDR3 protein is CASIIKILSSYEQYV. In nucleotides, the CDR3 is TGTGCCAGCATCATAAAGATCCTAAGCTCCTACGAGCAGTACGTC.

The chain employs TRBV19 and TRBJ2-5, with TRBD1 matching over 7 bases. Germline V gene data show CDR1 as LNHDA and CDR2 as SQIVND (reference sequence). This CDR3 is built from 13 residues. J was trimmed by 10 bases and V by 7 bases; bases with no gene match: 12. CDR3 coding DNA: TGTGCCAGTAAGACAGGGCCCCATTTTAACCAGTACTTC. Its translation is CASKTGPHFNQYF. The full variable domain, completed using reference TRBV19 and TRBJ2-5, is DGGITQSPKYLFRKEGQNVTLSCEQNLNHDAMYWYRQDPGQGLRLIYYSQIVNDFQKGDIAEGYSVSREKKESFPLTVTSAQKNPTAFYLCASKTGPHFNQYFGPGTRLLVL.

This chain links TRBV2 with TRBJ2-1, with a possible D match to TRBD2 (6 bases). The CDR3 has 17 residues. Germline CDR1 is SNHLY and CDR2 is FYNNEI. V was shortened by 5 bases and J by 2 bases, with 19 bases between the two germline ends. The CDR3 nucleotides read TGTGCCAGCAGTACAAATCCTGCGGGAAAAACCTACAATGAGCAGTTCTTC. It translates to CASSTNPAGKTYNEQFF.

This sequence joins TRBV7-2 and TRBJ1-3; TRBD1 matches 8 bases. J gave up 8 bases and V 2 bases, and 8 bases lay outside the gene matches. Germline CDR1 reads SGHTA; CDR2 reads FQGNSA. This CDR3 is 15 amino acids long. The CDR3 nucleotides read TGTGCCAGCAGCTTAACATCGCAGGGGGCAGACACCATATATTTT. Protein sequence: CASSLTSQGADTIYF.

A single count supports this clone. This chain connects TRBV30 to TRBJ2-3, with 10 bases lining up with TRBD2. V lost 5 bases and J lost 2; bases outside the gene matches: 7. Per germline, CDR1 GTSNPN and CDR2 SVGIG (reference sequence). The CDR3 totals 15 residues. CDR3 sequence reads: CAWGLAGVLTDTQYF. The CDR3 nucleotides are TGTGCCTGGGGCCTAGCGGGAGTCCTCACAGATACGCAGTATTTT.

The rearrangement uses TRBV4-3 and TRBJ2-2; a possible D gene is TRBD2 (5 bases). CDR1 and CDR2 (germline): LGHNA, YSLEER. Trimming removed 0 bases at V and 7 bases at J, with 12 bases between. CDR3 length: 15 residues. As DNA, the CDR3 is TGCGCCAGCAGCCAAGATCCTAGGAGGATCGGGGAGCTGTTTTTT. It specifies CASSQDPRRIGELFF.

This rearrangement joins TRBV18 to TRBJ2-5; tentative D call: TRBD2 (5 bases). This CDR3 has 13 residues. V was clipped by 6 bases and J by 2 bases, with 10 bases between them. Germline CDR1 is KGHSH and CDR2 is LQKENI. CDR3 region: CASSLGDQETQYF. CDR3 in DNA: TGTGCCAGCTCCCTGGGAGATCAAGAGACCCAGTACTTC.

This clone was counted only a few times. The V gene is TRBV28, the J gene TRBJ1-4; 7 nucleotides agree with TRBD1. There are 18 residues in the CDR3. Germline V gene data show CDR1 as MDHEN and CDR2 as SYDVKM. V shed 6 bases, J shed 0 bases, and the junction held 13 bases outside the gene matches. Here the CDR3 DNA reads TGTGCCAGCAGACCCCAGACAGGGCGGAAGGCAACTAATGAAAAACTGTTTTTT. Translated: CASRPQTGRKATNEKLFF.

This rearrangement joins TRBV6-2 or TRBV6-3 to TRBJ2-2; D possibly corresponds to TRBD1 (5 bases). The CDR3 runs 15 residues. Per germline, CDR1 MNHEY and CDR2 SVGEGT. Between the trimmed V and J ends, which lost 2 bases and 1 base, there was a span of 8 bases. The CDR3 DNA reads TGTGCCAGCAGTTACCTCACAGGGAACACCGGGGAGCTGTTTTTT. Its protein product is CASSYLTGNTGELFF.